Sequencing of this T cell receptor beta chain was carried out in a study of radiotherapy plus CTLA-4 blockade in lung cancer. Profiled with immunoSEQ multiplex PCR; TCRdb holds only in-frame clones, not every one. There are roughly 110,000 clones in the sample; more than 65% occur only once, and 2.5% to 3.5% lies in the top ten. The sequence was obtained from a human donor with non-small cell lung cancer that progressed on radiotherapy plus ipilimumab. Some clones in this sample may be carry-over from other donors' samples. The specimen was peripheral blood, collected from a patient treated with radiotherapy plus ipilimumab.

CDR3 loop: CASSGSGIDTQYF. CDR3 DNA sequence: TGTGCCAGCAGCGGTTCCGGGATAGATACGCAGTATTTT. V and J are TRBV7-9 and TRBJ2-3, with D perhaps TRBD2 (5 bases). This CDR3 contains 13 residues. V dropped 5 bases and J dropped 5 bases, with 11 bases sitting between them. Germline V gene sequence: CDR1 SEHNR, CDR2 FQNEAQ (reference sequence).